The next 4 T cell receptor beta chains were all read from a single sample in a study of spatial heterogeneity in lung cancer. The study, taken as a whole, reports: Tracking of tumor mutation counts was seen in expanded intratumoral alpha and beta TCR counts.

These TCRs are of unknown antigen specificity. In TCRdb, the 5' RACE reads were re-called with MiXCR into one record per CDR3 protein. The sample includes over 1,000 distinct CDR3 sequences, around 13% seen only once; the top ten take more than 15%. Time point here: sample taken at primary tumor resection. Sequenced material: lung tumor tissue, taken at surgery. Receptors originate from a male donor with early-stage non-small cell lung cancer.

This clonotype qualifies as large. Being off target in a library aimed at alpha chains, this beta chain has a size of little meaning. J is TRBJ1-4 and V is TRBV6-1, with a possible D match to TRBD1 (5 bases). The CDR3 covers 15 residues. V lost 8 bases and J lost 7, with 20 bases in between. Germline CDR1 MNHNS, CDR2 SASEGT. The CDR3 sequence is CASVLQVGWGEKLFF. The CDR3 coding sequence is TGTGCCAGCGTACTACAGGTGGGGTGGGGTGAAAAACTGTTTTTT.

This clonotype is labeled large. In a library made to pick up alpha chains, this beta chain is a stray read with a size that means little. The J gene is TRBJ2-7, the V gene TRBV6-1, with D possibly matching TRBD2 (6 bases). The CDR3 extends over 14 amino acids. V was cut by 3 bases and J by 2 bases, with 11 bases left in between. Per germline, CDR1 MNHNS and CDR2 SASEGT. CDR3 region: CASSDTGGPYEQYV. The CDR3 region has the DNA TGTGCCAGCAGTGACACCGGGGGTCCCTACGAGCAGTACGTC.

As for this clonotype: This beta chain appears as a stray read in a library generated for alpha chains; its size is not informative. The chain couples TRBV7-8 to TRBJ1-1; D remains unclear. CDR3 length: 15 amino acids. Trimming shortened V by 1 base and J by 4 bases, and 13 bases separated the two germline ends. Per the germline V gene, CDR1 is SGHVS and CDR2 is FQNEAQ. The DNA of the CDR3 is TGTGCCAGCAGCTTAGTAGGGCGCGGAGGCACTGAAGCTTTCTTT. Residues: CASSLVGRGGTEAFF.

This clonotype is medium-sized within its sample. This beta chain is an off-target read within a library intended for alpha chains, so its frequency means little. The chain recombines TRBV5-5 with TRBJ2-6; 8 bases are a match to TRBD1. Germline CDR1 reads SGHKS; CDR2 reads YYEKEE (reference sequence). This CDR3 has 17 residues. V gave up 1 base and J gave up 1 base; unmatched junction bases: 4. Here the CDR3 DNA reads TGTGCCAGCAGCTTGACAGGGGGGAGATCTGGGGCCAACGTCCTGACTTTC. It codes for CASSLTGGRSGANVLTF.